These 18 T cell receptor beta chains came from one sample sequenced in a study of blood T cell repertoires in COVID-19. Assay used: immunoSEQ multiplex PCR; TCRdb lists only in-frame clones, some missing. In the table there are 35,000 to 45,000 clones, 70% to 90% of which are singletons. Material for sequencing was peripheral blood. These receptors were taken from a woman older than 75 with acute or convalescent COVID-19.

This clone was counted only a few times. CDR3 in amino acids: CASRSELAGYNEQFF. The DNA of the CDR3 is TGCGCCAGCCGAAGTGAGCTAGCGGGGTACAATGAGCAGTTCTTC. The V call is TRBV5-1, the J call TRBJ2-1, with 9 bases lining up with TRBD2. There are 15 residues in the CDR3. J lost 4 bases, V lost 7 bases, and 9 bases had no gene match. Germline V gene sequence: CDR1 SGHRS, CDR2 YFSETQ.

The rearrangement uses TRBV7-2 and TRBJ1-1, with D unresolved. This CDR3 is built from 13 residues. The V gene's germline CDR1 is SGHTA and CDR2 FQGNSA. V lost 1 base and J 0 bases, leaving 3 bases between the germline ends. The CDR3 is CASSLGMNTEAFF. The CDR3, as DNA: TGTGCCAGCAGCTTAGGTATGAACACTGAAGCTTTCTTT.

The V gene is TRBV6-5, the J gene TRBJ2-1; 9 positions agree with TRBD1. From germline, CDR1 is MNHEY and CDR2 SVGAGI. This CDR3 has 15 amino acids. V shed 4 bases and J 7 bases; nucleotides not matched to a gene: 8. The CDR3, as DNA: TGTGCCAGCAGTTTTTCGGGACAGGGAAGAAATGAGCAGTTCTTC. Translation: CASSFSGQGRNEQFF.

This chain joins TRBV19 and TRBJ2-2; 12 bases match TRBD2. The ends lost 9 bases at V and 5 bases at J; junction bases unmatched: 7. Germline assignment: CDR1 LNHDA and CDR2 SQIVND (reference sequence). This CDR3 has 15 residues. The CDR3 protein is CASMTSGRGTGELFF. In DNA form, the CDR3 reads TGTGCCAGCATGACTAGCGGGAGAGGTACCGGGGAGCTGTTTTTT.

This clone was seen only a few times. This chain uses TRBV4-2 with TRBJ2-7, with 7 nucleotides matching TRBD1. V was clipped by 1 base and J by 5 bases; unmatched bases: 5. This CDR3 contains 14 residues. The germline CDR1 and CDR2 sequences are LGHNA and YNFKEQ. The CDR3 coding sequence is TGTGCCAGCAGCCAAGGACAGGGTGGCAACGAGCAGTACTTC. It codes for CASSQGQGGNEQYF.

This chain connects TRBV4-1 to TRBJ1-1, with a possible D match to TRBD1 (5 bases). V was pared by 2 bases and J by 0 bases, with 10 bases between. There are 15 residues in the CDR3. Per germline, CDR1 MGHRA and CDR2 YSYEKL. CDR3 DNA: TGCGCCAGCAGCCAACTCCCGACAGTGAACACTGAAGCTTTCTTT. Amino acid sequence: CASSQLPTVNTEAFF.

This clone was counted only a few times. The chain is built from TRBV30 and TRBJ1-2; perhaps TRBD1 as D (5 bases). CDR3 length: 13 amino acids. Trimming pared 5 bases from V and 8 bases from J, leaving 18 bases between. CDR1 GTSNPN and CDR2 SVGIG come from the germline V gene (reference sequence). CDR3 residues: CAWGETGVFGYTF. The CDR3 DNA reads as TGTGCCTGGGGGGAGACGGGGGTCTTCGGCTACACCTTC. Full variable domain (remainder filled in from reference TRBV30 and TRBJ1-2): SQTIHQWPATLVQPVGSPLSLECTVEGTSNPNLYWYRQAAGRGLQLLFYSVGIGQISSEVPQNLSASRPQDRQFILSSKKLLLSDSGFYLCAWGETGVFGYTFGSGTRLTVV.

This chain joins TRBV29-1 and TRBJ2-1; 10 bases are shared with TRBD2. The CDR3 covers 14 residues. The germline V gene has CDR1 SQVTM and CDR2 ANQGSEA. The trim removed 3 bases at V and 6 bases at J, leaving 5 bases unmatched. Here the CDR3 reads CSVEPSGSSNEQFF. In DNA form, the CDR3 reads TGCAGCGTTGAGCCTAGCGGGAGTTCCAATGAGCAGTTCTTC.

This clone was counted once. The rearrangement joins TRBV18 to TRBJ2-5, with D uncertain. Germline loops: CDR1 KGHSH, CDR2 LQKENI. This CDR3 spans 15 amino acids. V shed 3 bases and J shed 0 bases, with 11 bases lying between them. In DNA form, the CDR3 reads TGTGCCAGCTCACCTCTCCAGGCGTACCAAGAGACCCAGTACTTC. Its protein is CASSPLQAYQETQYF.

The V and J genes are TRBV21-1 and TRBJ2-2; TRBD1 is taken as the D call from the table, unchecked against the DNA. TRBV21-1 is marked as a pseudogene. The CDR3 runs to 12 residues. CDR3 sequence (DNA): TGTGCCAAGGGACAGGACACCGGGGAGCTGTTTTTT. Translating it yields CAKGQDTGELFF.

The sample holds a few counts of this clone. The CDR3 sequence is CAISESTGNQGTEAFF. The CDR3 DNA is TGTGCCATCAGTGAATCGACAGGGAATCAGGGCACTGAAGCTTTCTTT. This chain links TRBV10-3 with TRBJ1-1; TRBD1 matches 7 bases. The CDR3 covers 16 residues. The germline CDR1 and CDR2 sequences are ENHRY and SYGVKD. After removal of 3 bases from V and 4 bases from J, the junction contained 11 bases not matched to a gene.

In its sample, this clone was seen once. The J gene is TRBJ2-1, the V gene TRBV27; the D is unclear. Germline V gives CDR1 MNHEY, CDR2 SMNVEV (reference sequence). Trimming took off 3 bases at V and 6 bases at J, with 18 bases between the two ends. This CDR3 is 16 amino acids long. The CDR3 bases are TGTGCCAGCAGTTTTACTTTTTCCGAGTTTAGCAATGAGCAGTTCTTC. This encodes CASSFTFSEFSNEQFF.

This clone has just a few counts. The rearrangement joins TRBV5-1 to TRBJ2-7; TRBD2 matches 9 bases. Germline V lookup: CDR1 SGHRS, CDR2 YFSETQ. CDR3 size: 15 residues. Losses at the gene ends were 0 bases for V and 4 bases for J; bases not matched to a gene: 5. CDR3 coding DNA: TGCGCCAGCAGCTTGGGCAATAGCGGGAGTTACGAGCAGTACTTC. This codes for CASSLGNSGSYEQYF.

The chain carries TRBV5-1 and TRBJ2-7; TRBD1 might be the D (5 bases). The CDR3 sequence is 14 residues long. Trimming removed 2 bases from V and 3 bases from J, with 12 bases in between. CDR1 is SGHRS, CDR2 YFSETQ, per germline. CDR3 residues: CASSLTGAVYEQYF. As DNA, the CDR3 is TGCGCCAGCAGCTTAACAGGTGCGGTCTACGAGCAGTACTTC.

The chain couples TRBV5-1 to TRBJ2-1; 9 bases are a match to TRBD1. With 5 bases clipped from V and 8 bases from J, the junction kept 8 bases outside the gene matches. Looked up from germline, CDR1 is SGHRS and CDR2 is YFSETQ. The CDR3 has 14 amino acids. The CDR3 bases are TGCGCCAGCAGACCGGGACAGGGTAGGGATGAGCAGTTCTTC. Amino acids: CASRPGQGRDEQFF.

This chain uses TRBV15 with TRBJ2-5, with TRBD2 matching 10 bases. This CDR3 has 16 residues. The germline V gene has CDR1 LNHNV and CDR2 YYDKDF (reference sequence). V was pared by 1 base and J by 5 bases, with 7 bases of the junction left unmatched. CDR3 sequence: CATSRASSGSLETQYF. CDR3 DNA sequence: TGTGCCACCAGCAGAGCATCTAGCGGGAGTTTGGAGACCCAGTACTTC.

The chain joins TRBV10-3 to TRBJ2-7, with TRBD1 matching over 9 bases. Germline values: CDR1 ENHRY, CDR2 SYGVKD. There are 14 residues in the CDR3. The V segment lost 3 bases and the J segment 7 bases; nucleotides outside the gene matches: 7. In DNA, the CDR3 is TGTGCCATCAGTGACGGGACAGGGATTACGGAGCAGTACTTC. Translating it yields CAISDGTGITEQYF.

The chain uses TRBV15 and TRBJ2-1; D may be TRBD2 (6 bases). This CDR3 comprises 15 residues. Between the trimmed V and J ends, which lost 0 bases and 3 bases, there was a span of 9 bases. Germline CDR1 is LNHNV and CDR2 is YYDKDF (reference sequence). In nucleotides, the CDR3 is TGTGCCACCAGCAGAGAGGAGGACTACTACAATGAGCAGTTCTTC. Amino acid sequence: CATSREEDYYNEQFF.